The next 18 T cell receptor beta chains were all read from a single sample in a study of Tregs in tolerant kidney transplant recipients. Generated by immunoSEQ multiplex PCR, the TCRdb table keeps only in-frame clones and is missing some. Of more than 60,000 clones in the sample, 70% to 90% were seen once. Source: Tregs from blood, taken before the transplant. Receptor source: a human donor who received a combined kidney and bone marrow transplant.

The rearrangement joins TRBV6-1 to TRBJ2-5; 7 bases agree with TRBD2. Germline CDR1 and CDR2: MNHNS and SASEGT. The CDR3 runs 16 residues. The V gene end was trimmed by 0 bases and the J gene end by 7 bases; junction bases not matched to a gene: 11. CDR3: CASSEAARTRSPTQYF. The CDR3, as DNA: TGTGCCAGCAGTGAAGCAGCGCGGACTAGATCTCCGACCCAGTACTTC.

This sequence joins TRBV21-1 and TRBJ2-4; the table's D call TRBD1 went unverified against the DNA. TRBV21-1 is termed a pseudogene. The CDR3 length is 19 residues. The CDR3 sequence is CASTLLLPDRTKRKNIQYF. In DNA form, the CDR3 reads TGTGCCAGCACCCTTCTCCTCCCTGACAGGACAAAACGTAAAAACATTCAGTACTTC.

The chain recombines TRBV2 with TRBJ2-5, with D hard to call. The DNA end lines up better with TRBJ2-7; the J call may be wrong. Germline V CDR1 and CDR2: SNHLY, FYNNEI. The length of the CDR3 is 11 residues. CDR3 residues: CASWLNYEQYF. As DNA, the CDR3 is TGTGCCAGCTGGCTTAACTACGAGCAGTACTTC.

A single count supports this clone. The CDR3 sequence: CASSYDRGFVTEAFF. The CDR3 DNA reads TGCGCCAGCAGCTATGACAGGGGCTTTGTGACTGAAGCTTTCTTT. This chain links TRBV5-1 with TRBJ1-1; 8 nucleotides line up with TRBD1. The CDR3 runs to 15 residues. CDR1 is SGHRS and CDR2 is YFSETQ in the germline V gene. J was trimmed by 5 bases and V by 3 bases; bases with no gene match: 9.

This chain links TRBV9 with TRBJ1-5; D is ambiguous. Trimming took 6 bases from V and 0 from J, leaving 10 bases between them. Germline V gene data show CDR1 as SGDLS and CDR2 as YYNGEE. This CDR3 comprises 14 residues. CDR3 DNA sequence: TGTGCCAGCACCGCCAGGTATAGCAATCAGCCCCAGCATTTT. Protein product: CASTARYSNQPQHF. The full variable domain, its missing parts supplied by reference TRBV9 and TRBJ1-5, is DSGVTQTPKHLITATGQRVTLRCSPRSGDLSVYWYQQSLDQGLQFLIQYYNGEERAKGNILERFSAQQFPDLHSELNLSSLELGDSALYFCASTARYSNQPQHFGDGTRLSIL.

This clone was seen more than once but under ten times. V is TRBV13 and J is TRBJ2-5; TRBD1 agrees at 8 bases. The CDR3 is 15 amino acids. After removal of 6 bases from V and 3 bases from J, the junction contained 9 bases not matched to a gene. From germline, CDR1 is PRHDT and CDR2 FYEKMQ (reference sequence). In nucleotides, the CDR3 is TGTGCCAGCAGTCTAGCCTGGACAGGGAAAGAGACCCAGTACTTC. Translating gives CASSLAWTGKETQYF.

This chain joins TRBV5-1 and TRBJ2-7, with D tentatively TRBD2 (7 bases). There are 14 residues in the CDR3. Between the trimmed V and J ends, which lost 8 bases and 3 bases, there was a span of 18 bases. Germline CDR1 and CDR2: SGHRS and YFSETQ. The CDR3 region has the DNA TGCGCCAGTAGGGGCGGGGGCCTATACTACGAGCAGTACTTC. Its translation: CASRGGGLYYEQYF.

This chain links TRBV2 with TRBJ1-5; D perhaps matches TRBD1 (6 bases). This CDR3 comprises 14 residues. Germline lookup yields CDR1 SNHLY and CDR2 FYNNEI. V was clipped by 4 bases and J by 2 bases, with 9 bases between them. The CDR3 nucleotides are TGTGCCAGCAGTGGGACAGCTGGCAATCAGCCCCAGCATTTT. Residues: CASSGTAGNQPQHF.

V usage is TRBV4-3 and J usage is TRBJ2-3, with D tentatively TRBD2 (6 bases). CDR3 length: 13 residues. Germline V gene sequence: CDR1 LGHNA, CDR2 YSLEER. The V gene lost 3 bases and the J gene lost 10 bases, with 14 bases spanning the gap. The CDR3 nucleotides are TGCGCCAGCAGCCAGAGTGGGGGGACGGCGCAGTATTTT. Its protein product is CASSQSGGTAQYF.

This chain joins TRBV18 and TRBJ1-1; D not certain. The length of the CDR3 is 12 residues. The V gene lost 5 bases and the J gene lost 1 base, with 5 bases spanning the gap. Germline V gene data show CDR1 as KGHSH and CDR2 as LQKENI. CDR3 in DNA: TGTGCCAGCTCAGTAGGGAACACTGAAGCTTTCTTT. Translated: CASSVGNTEAFF.

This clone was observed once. Here the CDR3 reads CASSLGTEAFF. The CDR3, as DNA: TGTGCCAGCAGCTTGGGCACTGAAGCTTTCTTT. This chain links TRBV5-5 with TRBJ1-1; the D is unclear. Germline V lookup: CDR1 SGHKS, CDR2 YYEKEE (reference sequence). CDR3 size: 11 residues. V dropped 0 bases and J dropped 4 bases, with 1 base sitting between them.

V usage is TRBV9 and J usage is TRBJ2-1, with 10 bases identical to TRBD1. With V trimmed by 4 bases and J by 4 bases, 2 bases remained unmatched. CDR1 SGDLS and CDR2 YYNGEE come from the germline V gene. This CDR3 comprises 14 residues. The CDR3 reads CASSLGQGYNEQFF. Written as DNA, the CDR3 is TGTGCCAGCAGCCTGGGACAGGGGTACAATGAGCAGTTCTTC. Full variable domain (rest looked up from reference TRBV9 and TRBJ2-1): DSGVTQTPKHLITATGQRVTLRCSPRSGDLSVYWYQQSLDQGLQFLIQYYNGEERAKGNILERFSAQQFPDLHSELNLSSLELGDSALYFCASSLGQGYNEQFFGPGTRLTVL.

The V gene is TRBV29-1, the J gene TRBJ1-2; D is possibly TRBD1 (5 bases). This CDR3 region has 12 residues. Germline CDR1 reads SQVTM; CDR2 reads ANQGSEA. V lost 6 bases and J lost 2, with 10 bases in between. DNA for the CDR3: TGCAGCGTCAATCAGGGCAACTATGGCTACACCTTC. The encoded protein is CSVNQGNYGYTF.

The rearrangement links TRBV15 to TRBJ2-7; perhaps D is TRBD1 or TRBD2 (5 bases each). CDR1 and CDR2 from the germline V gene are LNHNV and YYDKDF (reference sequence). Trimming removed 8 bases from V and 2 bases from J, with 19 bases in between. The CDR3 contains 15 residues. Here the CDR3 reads CATENGTDPTYEQYF. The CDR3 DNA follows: TGTGCCACCGAAAATGGGACGGATCCGACCTACGAGCAGTACTTC.

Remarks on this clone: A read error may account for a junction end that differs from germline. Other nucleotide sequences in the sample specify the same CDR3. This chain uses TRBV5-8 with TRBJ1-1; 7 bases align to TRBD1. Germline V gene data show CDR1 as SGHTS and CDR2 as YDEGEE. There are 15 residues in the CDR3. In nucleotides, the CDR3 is TGTGCCAGCAGCCGTTATAGACAGGGTGGCACTGAAGCCTTCTTT. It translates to CASSRYRQGGTEAFF.

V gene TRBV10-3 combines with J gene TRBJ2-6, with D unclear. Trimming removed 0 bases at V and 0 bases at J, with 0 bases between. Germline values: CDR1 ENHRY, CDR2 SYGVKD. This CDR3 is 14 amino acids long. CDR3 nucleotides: TGTGCCATCAGTGAGTCCTCTGGGGCCAACGTCCTGACTTTC. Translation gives CAISESSGANVLTF.

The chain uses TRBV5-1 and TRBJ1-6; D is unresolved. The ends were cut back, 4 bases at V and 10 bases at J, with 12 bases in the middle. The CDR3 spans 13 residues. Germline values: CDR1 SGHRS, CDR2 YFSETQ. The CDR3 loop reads CASSAAVDSPLHF. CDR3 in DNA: TGCGCCAGCAGCGCGGCTGTTGACTCACCCCTCCACTTT.

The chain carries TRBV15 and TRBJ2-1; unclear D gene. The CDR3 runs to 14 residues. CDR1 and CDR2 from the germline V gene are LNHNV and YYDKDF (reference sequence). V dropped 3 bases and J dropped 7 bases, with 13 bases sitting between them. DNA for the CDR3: TGTGCCACCAGCAGTACCTCAGTGGGGAATGAGCAGTTCTTC. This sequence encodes CATSSTSVGNEQFF.